The source of this T cell receptor beta chain is a study of cytomegalovirus exposure and HLA in healthy donors. Use of 60 Vbeta and 13 Jbeta primers characterized the PCR. The data were produced by immunoSEQ multiplex PCR, yet TCRdb's version contains in-frame clones alone and is incomplete. The sample lists some 180,000 clones; 70% to 80% were seen once. V lost 5 bases to trimming and J lost 6 bases, with 26 bases between them. Germline lookup yields CDR1 LNHNV and CDR2 YYDKDF (reference sequence). The CDR3 covers 18 residues. The sample consisted of PBMCs. The chain links TRBV15 to TRBJ2-1; weak D call: TRBD2 (7 bases). The clonotype comes from a male donor in good health and CMV-seronegative. The CDR3 here is CATSYVQGGLKPGNEQFF. The CDR3 nucleotides read TGTGCCACCAGCTATGTCCAAGGGGGACTAAAACCCGGCAATGAGCAGTTCTTC.